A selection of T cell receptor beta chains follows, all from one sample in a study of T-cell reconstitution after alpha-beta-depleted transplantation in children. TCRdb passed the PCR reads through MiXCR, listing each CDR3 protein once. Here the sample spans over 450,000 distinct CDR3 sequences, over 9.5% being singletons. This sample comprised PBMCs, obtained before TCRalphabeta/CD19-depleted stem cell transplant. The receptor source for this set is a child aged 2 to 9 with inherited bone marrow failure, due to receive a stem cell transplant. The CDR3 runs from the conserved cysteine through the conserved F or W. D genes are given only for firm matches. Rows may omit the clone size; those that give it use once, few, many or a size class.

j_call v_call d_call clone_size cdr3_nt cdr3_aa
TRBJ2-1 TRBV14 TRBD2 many TGTGCCAGCAGCCAACTGGGACTAGCGGGAACCGAAGAGCAGTTCTTC CASSQLGLAGTEEQFF
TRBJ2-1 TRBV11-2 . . TGTGCCAGCACAACAACAAGCTCCTACAATGAGCAGTTCTTC CASTTTSSYNEQFF
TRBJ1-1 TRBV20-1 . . TGCAGTGCTAGGATTAGACCCTACACTGAAGCTTTCTTT CSARIRPYTEAFF
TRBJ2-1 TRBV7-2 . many TGTGCCAGCAGCTTACAACGTATGAATGAGCAGTTCTTC CASSLQRMNEQFF
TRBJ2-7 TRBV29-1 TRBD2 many TGCAGCGTTGCTAGCGGGATAGTTTACGAGCAGTACTTC CSVASGIVYEQYF
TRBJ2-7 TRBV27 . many TGTGCCAGCAGCGGAACAGCTTACGAGCAGTACTTC CASSGTAYEQYF
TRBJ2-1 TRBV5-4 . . TGTGCCAGCAGCTTGGGTCGGGGTGAGTCCTACAATGAGCAGTTCTTC CASSLGRGESYNEQFF
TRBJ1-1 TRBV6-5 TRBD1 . TGTGCCAGCAGTTACAGGACAGGGTCGGGCACTGAAGCTTTCTTT CASSYRTGSGTEAFF
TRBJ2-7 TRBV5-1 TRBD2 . TGCGCCAACAGCCGGACTAGCGGGGGGTACGAGCAGTACTTC CANSRTSGGYEQYF
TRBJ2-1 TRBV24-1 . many TGTGCCACCTCCCCGGGCCACTACAATGAGCAGTTCTTC CATSPGHYNEQFF
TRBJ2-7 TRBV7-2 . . TGTGCCAGCAGCCCCGTTGATATCTACGAGCAGTACTTC CASSPVDIYEQYF
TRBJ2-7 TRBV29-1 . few TGCAGCGTAGGGACGAGCGACTACGAGCAGTACTTC CSVGTSDYEQYF
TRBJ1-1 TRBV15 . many TGTGCCACCAGCAGAGTTCTCTCGGGCGGGGTGAACACTGAAGCTTTCTTT CATSRVLSGGVNTEAFF
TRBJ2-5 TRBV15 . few TGTGCCACCAGCAGAGATTTCGGGGCTCGGGACCAAGAGACCCAGTACTTC CATSRDFGARDQETQYF
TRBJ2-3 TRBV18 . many TGTGCCAGCTCACCACTTGCGGGACCTACAGATACGCAGTATTTT CASSPLAGPTDTQYF
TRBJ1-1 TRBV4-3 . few TGCGCCAGCAGCCAGGGCAGGGTGCTCACTGAAGCTTTCTTT CASSQGRVLTEAFF
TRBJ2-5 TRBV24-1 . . TGTGCCACCAGTGACCCACGGGACCACCAAGAGACCCAGTACTTC CATSDPRDHQETQYF
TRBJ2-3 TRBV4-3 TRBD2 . TGCGCCAGCAGCCAAGATCCGGCGGGAGGGGTTACAGATACGCAGTATTTT CASSQDPAGGVTDTQYF
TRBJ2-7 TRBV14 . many TGTGCCAGCAGCCCACAGCTTAATCTCTACGAGCAGTACTTC CASSPQLNLYEQYF
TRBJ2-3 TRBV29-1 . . TGCAGCGTTGCAAGGGCCACCATCACAGATACGCAGTATTTT CSVARATITDTQYF
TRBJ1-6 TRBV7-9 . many TGTGCCAGCACCTCATTGGGGGCGCGAAATTCACCCCTCCACTTT CASTSLGARNSPLHF
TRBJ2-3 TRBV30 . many TGTGCCTGGAGCGCCGGACAGCCTAGCACAGATACGCAGTATTTT CAWSAGQPSTDTQYF
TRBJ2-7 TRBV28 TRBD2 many TGTGCCAGCAGTGCCGGGACTAATCCCTACGAGCAGTACTTC CASSAGTNPYEQYF
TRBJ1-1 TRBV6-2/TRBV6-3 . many TGTGCCAGCATGCTCGGGAGCATGAACACTGAAGCTTTCTTT CASMLGSMNTEAFF
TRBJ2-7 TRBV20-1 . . TGCAGTGCTCCTAAGGGGGGGGTCCACGAGCAGTACTTC CSAPKGGVHEQYF
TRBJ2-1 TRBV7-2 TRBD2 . TGTGCCAGCAGCTTACGCGGGAGGGGTTATGAGCAGTTCTTC CASSLRGRGYEQFF
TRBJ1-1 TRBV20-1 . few TGCAGTGCTAGAGATTCGGCGGGGCCGGGGACTGAAGCTTTCTTT CSARDSAGPGTEAFF
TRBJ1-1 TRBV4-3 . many TGCGCCAGCAGCCAAGTGGGGGGACCGGAGAGCGCTGAAGCTTTCTTT CASSQVGGPESAEAFF
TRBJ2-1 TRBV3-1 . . TGTGCCTGCAGTTTAATCGTCGCGCTAGGTCGTGGCTCCTACAATGAGCAGTTCTTC CACSLIVALGRGSYNEQFF
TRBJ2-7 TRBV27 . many TGTGCCAGCAGTTTGGGCCGCTCCGGGGAGCAGTACTTC CASSLGRSGEQYF
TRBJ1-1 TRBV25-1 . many TGTGCCAGCAGTGAGGGGGCAGGGTATCACACTGAAGCTTTCTTT CASSEGAGYHTEAFF
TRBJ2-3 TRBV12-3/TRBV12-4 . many TGTGCCAGCAGTTTTTCCAGCGGCCTAGGAGATACGCAGTATTTT CASSFSSGLGDTQYF
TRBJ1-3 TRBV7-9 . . TGTGCCAGCAGCTTAGCGCCGAGAAACACCATATATTTT CASSLAPRNTIYF
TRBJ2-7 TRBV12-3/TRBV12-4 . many TGTGCCAGCAGTTTAGCAGGGGCGCGTCACGAGCAGTACTTC CASSLAGARHEQYF
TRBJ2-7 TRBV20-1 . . TGCAGTGCTAGCCCCAGGTTTACCTACGAGCAGTACTTC CSASPRFTYEQYF